Following are 28 T cell receptor beta chains from one sample sequenced in a study of blood T cell repertoires in COVID-19. Some clones are missing from TCRdb's copy, which holds only in-frame ones; the method was immunoSEQ multiplex PCR. The sample contains fewer than 400,000 clones, about nine tenths of which appear only once. Material for sequencing was peripheral blood. The source is a woman between 25 and 40 years old with COVID-19, enrolled during active disease.

The rearrangement uses TRBV5-1 and TRBJ2-4, with no clear D. CDR3 size: 15 residues. V was clipped by 4 bases and J by 3 bases, with 14 bases between them. Germline CDR1 SGHRS, CDR2 YFSETQ. The CDR3 reads CASSPKTENKNIQYF. The CDR3 DNA follows: TGCGCCAGCAGCCCCAAAACAGAGAACAAAAACATTCAGTACTTC.

The chain uses TRBV5-1 and TRBJ2-3; a possible D gene is TRBD2 (6 bases). The CDR3 contains 14 residues. Germline CDR1 reads SGHRS; CDR2 reads YFSETQ. Trimming pared 4 bases from V and 3 bases from J, leaving 12 bases between. The CDR3, as DNA: TGCGCCAGCAGCGCGGGGCTTCCTACAGATACGCAGTATTTT. This translates into CASSAGLPTDTQYF. Full variable domain (rest looked up from reference TRBV5-1 and TRBJ2-3): KAGVTQTPRYLIKTRGQQVTLSCSPISGHRSVSWYQQTPGQGLQFLFEYFSETQRNKGNFPGRFSGRQFSNSRSEMNVSTLELGDSALYLCASSAGLPTDTQYFGPGTRLTVL.

The rearrangement joins TRBV29-1 to TRBJ2-2; D might be TRBD1 (6 bases). V lost 5 bases, J lost 4 bases, and 14 bases lay in between. Germline CDR1 and CDR2: SQVTM and ANQGSEA. The CDR3 sequence is 14 residues long. The CDR3 protein is CSVRRDTSTGELFF. As DNA, the CDR3 is TGCAGCGTTCGCCGGGACACGTCCACCGGGGAGCTGTTTTTT.

V usage is TRBV25-1 and J usage is TRBJ2-3; D possibly corresponds to TRBD2 (6 bases). V shed 4 bases and J shed 1 base, with 9 bases lying between them. Germline V gives CDR1 MGHDK, CDR2 SYGVNS. The CDR3 is 14 amino acids. CDR3 loop: CASSVVAGTDTQYF. The CDR3 DNA reads TGTGCCAGCAGTGTGGTAGCGGGCACAGATACGCAGTATTTT.

The J gene is TRBJ2-1, the V gene TRBV7-2; tentative D call: TRBD2 (6 bases). V dropped 4 bases and J dropped 4 bases, with 8 bases sitting between them. In germline, CDR1 is SGHTA, CDR2 FQGNSA. This CDR3 is 13 amino acids long. The chain's CDR3 is CASSSGLYNEQFF. DNA for the CDR3: TGTGCCAGCAGCTCGGGACTTTACAATGAGCAGTTCTTC.

The genes are TRBV27 and TRBJ1-1; 8 positions match TRBD1. Germline CDR1 reads MNHEY; CDR2 reads SMNVEV (reference sequence). The V and J ends lost 2 bases and 7 bases, in that order; junction bases with no gene match: 9. This CDR3 contains 15 residues. CDR3 sequence: CASSLNGQGYSEAFF. CDR3 bases: TGTGCCAGCAGTTTAAACGGACAGGGTTATAGTGAAGCTTTCTTT.

The chain is built from TRBV5-1 and TRBJ1-1; possible D gene TRBD1, 6 bases. The V gene's germline CDR1 is SGHRS and CDR2 YFSETQ. V lost 6 bases and J lost 1, with 16 bases in between. The CDR3 totals 15 residues. CDR3 region: CASTPGGGGNTEAFF. The CDR3 nucleotides read TGCGCCAGCACCCCGGGAGGGGGAGGGAACACTGAAGCTTTCTTT.

The chain uses TRBV9 and TRBJ2-2; 9 positions agree with TRBD1. The ends lost 3 bases at V and 3 bases at J; junction bases unmatched: 12. The CDR3 spans 18 residues. Germline V gene lookup returns CDR1 SGDLS and CDR2 YYNGEE. CDR3 loop: CASSALSSGTGYTGELFF. The CDR3 bases are TGTGCCAGCAGCGCCCTCTCTTCGGGGACAGGGTACACCGGGGAGCTGTTTTTT. Together with reference TRBV9 and TRBJ2-2, the CDR3 gives the full variable domain: DSGVTQTPKHLITATGQRVTLRCSPRSGDLSVYWYQQSLDQGLQFLIQYYNGEERAKGNILERFSAQQFPDLHSELNLSSLELGDSALYFCASSALSSGTGYTGELFFGEGSRLTVL.

V usage is TRBV19 and J usage is TRBJ1-3; TRBD1 agrees at 7 bases. Germline V lookup: CDR1 LNHDA, CDR2 SQIVND (reference sequence). V lost 8 bases and J lost 2; bases outside the gene matches: 6. The CDR3 length is 14 residues. The CDR3 is CASGDRATGNTIYF. CDR3 bases: TGTGCCAGTGGAGACAGGGCTACTGGAAACACCATATATTTT.

The chain combines TRBV24-1 with TRBJ2-2, with TRBD2 matching over 11 bases. CDR3 length: 22 residues. Trimming cost V 0 bases and J 4 bases; bases outside gene matches: 18. CDR1 is KGHDR and CDR2 is SFDVKD in the germline V gene. The CDR3 reads CATSDLCLKLQTSGAITGELFF. CDR3 nucleotides: TGTGCCACCAGTGATTTGTGCCTCAAACTGCAGACTAGCGGGGCCATCACCGGGGAGCTGTTTTTT.

The chain joins TRBV30 to TRBJ1-5; D gene uncertain. Per the germline V gene, CDR1 is GTSNPN and CDR2 is SVGIG (reference sequence). Trimming took off 7 bases at V and 2 bases at J, with 12 bases between the two ends. CDR3 length equals 13 residues. The CDR3 protein is CAFQTSGNQPQHF. The DNA for the CDR3 is TGTGCCTTTCAAACATCTGGCAATCAGCCCCAGCATTTT.

This clone was counted many times. The rearrangement links TRBV1 to TRBJ1-1. TRBV1 is a pseudogene. The CDR3 sequence is 8 residues long. Here the CDR3 reads CTSSRPYF. DNA for the CDR3: TGCACCAGCAGCCGCCCCTACTTT.

This clone was detected only a few times. The V and J genes are TRBV19 and TRBJ2-5, with 11 bases aligning to TRBD1. The CDR3 extends over 14 amino acids. Germline V gene lookup returns CDR1 LNHDA and CDR2 SQIVND (reference sequence). V gave up 8 bases and J gave up 1 base; unmatched junction bases: 3. The CDR3: CASSGTGGQETQYF. CDR3 DNA sequence: TGTGCCAGTTCCGGGACAGGGGGCCAAGAGACCCAGTACTTC.

The chain employs TRBV4-1 and TRBJ1-1; no firm D call. From germline, CDR1 is MGHRA and CDR2 YSYEKL. V was cut by 0 bases and J by 3 bases, with 11 bases left in between. The CDR3 is 15 residues long. The CDR3 bases are TGCGCCAGCAGCCAAGAGTTCAGAAGTTACACTGAAGCTTTCTTT. As protein: CASSQEFRSYTEAFF.

V is TRBV18 and J is TRBJ1-3, with a weak D call TRBD1 (5 bases). Between the trimmed V and J ends, which lost 6 bases and 0 bases, there was a span of 15 bases. Germline CDR1 reads KGHSH; CDR2 reads LQKENI. The CDR3 is 16 residues long. In DNA form, the CDR3 reads TGTGCCAGCTCCCAGTCGGACCAGGGCTCTGGAAACACCATATATTTT. It codes for CASSQSDQGSGNTIYF.

A word on this clone: Other DNA sequences within the sample encode an identical CDR3. The chain links TRBV6-1 to TRBJ1-5; maybe TRBD1 (5 bases). Per germline, CDR1 MNHNS and CDR2 SASEGT. The length of the CDR3 is 13 residues. Trimming took off 3 bases at V and 2 bases at J, with 5 bases between the two ends. CDR3: CASSDRGNQPQHF. CDR3 in DNA: TGTGCCAGCAGTGACAGGGGCAATCAGCCCCAGCATTTT.

The chain carries TRBV2 and TRBJ2-3; TRBD2 is a possible D gene (5 bases). CDR1 SNHLY and CDR2 FYNNEI come from the germline V gene. CDR3 length: 15 residues. The germline V and J ends were trimmed by 7 bases and 8 bases, with 22 bases remaining between them. CDR3 residues: CASMRAISSPPTQYF. The CDR3 DNA sequence: TGTGCCAGCATGAGGGCCATAAGTAGCCCCCCTACGCAGTATTTT.

The chain carries TRBV5-6 and TRBJ1-1, with a possible D match to TRBD1 (6 bases). Per the germline V gene, CDR1 is SGHDT and CDR2 is YYEEEE. The CDR3 totals 15 residues. The V and J ends lost 4 bases and 4 bases respectively, with 17 bases between them. The CDR3 loop reads CASSASGTTSTEAFF. CDR3 coding DNA: TGTGCCAGCAGCGCGTCCGGGACAACGAGCACTGAAGCTTTCTTT.

This chain links TRBV18 with TRBJ1-1; tentatively, D is TRBD1 (6 bases). The CDR3 has 15 amino acids. Deletions cut 4 bases from V and 1 base from J, with 13 bases between. Germline lookup yields CDR1 KGHSH and CDR2 LQKENI. The CDR3 region is CASSRDMDRNTEAFF. The CDR3 coding sequence is TGTGCCAGCTCACGGGATATGGACAGGAACACTGAAGCTTTCTTT.

Comment on this clone: An end of the junction differs from the germline gene, which may be a read error. The chain links TRBV18 to TRBJ2-7; D might be TRBD2 (6 bases). Germline loops: CDR1 KGHSH, CDR2 LQKENI. This CDR3 contains 13 residues. The CDR3 bases are TGTGCCAGCTCCCCGGGACTTTCGGAAGGTTTGAACTTC. Translation: CASSPGLSEGLNF.

V is TRBV3-1 (or the pseudogene TRBV3-2) and J is TRBJ1-6; TRBD1 agrees at 7 bases. CDR1 is LGHDT and CDR2 is YNNKEL in the germline V gene (reference sequence). The J segment lost 6 bases and the V segment lost 8 bases, leaving 13 bases of the junction unmatched. The CDR3 extends over 16 amino acids. This chain's CDR3 is CASGLGDSRGNSPLHF. The CDR3 nucleotides are TGTGCCAGCGGGTTGGGGGACAGTCGTGGTAATTCACCCCTCCACTTT.

The genes are TRBV5-8 and TRBJ1-1; D unresolved. V lost 3 bases, J lost 1 base, and 7 bases lay in between. This CDR3 contains 13 residues. Looked up from germline, CDR1 is SGHTS and CDR2 is YDEGEE. The CDR3 DNA follows: TGTGCCAGCAGCTCGCAGTGGAACACTGAAGCTTTCTTT. Translating it yields CASSSQWNTEAFF.

This chain connects TRBV10-3 to TRBJ2-3; 7 nucleotides agree with TRBD1. Trimming at V came to 0 bases and at J to 2 bases, leaving 8 bases not matched to a gene. The CDR3 has 17 residues. Looked up from germline, CDR1 is ENHRY and CDR2 is SYGVKD. The CDR3 sequence: CAISESRGTGATDTQYF. CDR3 bases: TGTGCCATCAGTGAGTCAAGGGGAACAGGGGCCACAGATACGCAGTATTTT.

The chain joins TRBV13 to TRBJ2-1, with 14 bases lining up with TRBD2. Germline V gene sequence: CDR1 PRHDT, CDR2 FYEKMQ (reference sequence). The CDR3 sequence is 17 residues long. V lost 4 bases to trimming and J lost 5 bases; unmatched junction nucleotides: 7. Here the CDR3 DNA reads TGTGCCAGCAGCTCACCTCGACTAGCGGGAGGGCACAATGAGCAGTTCTTC. Its protein product is CASSSPRLAGGHNEQFF.

This rearrangement joins TRBV3-1 (or the pseudogene TRBV3-2) to TRBJ2-7; possible D gene TRBD1, 5 bases. Germline assignment: CDR1 LGHDT and CDR2 YNNKEL (reference sequence). The CDR3 spans 13 residues. V lost 6 bases and J 2 bases, leaving 11 bases between the germline ends. As DNA, the CDR3 is TGTGCCAGCAGTTTCGGACAACCCTACGAGCAGTACTTC. The encoded protein is CASSFGQPYEQYF.

The chain recombines TRBV3-1 (or the pseudogene TRBV3-2) with TRBJ2-7, with a weak D call TRBD2 (6 bases). The V end was cut by 0 bases, the J end by 4 bases, with 13 bases between. Germline values: CDR1 LGHDT, CDR2 YNNKEL (reference sequence). The length of the CDR3 is 15 residues. The CDR3 loop is CASSQDPGDAYEQYF. The CDR3, as DNA: TGTGCCAGCAGCCAAGATCCGGGAGACGCGTACGAGCAGTACTTC.

The chain couples TRBV24-1 to TRBJ1-6, with no clear D. Trimming removed 4 bases from V and 11 bases from J, with 20 bases in between. Germline-derived CDR1 and CDR2 are KGHDR and SFDVKD. This CDR3 has 16 residues. The CDR3 DNA sequence: TGTGCCACCAGTGACCTGGGAGGACGTACCTGTCCACCCCTCCACTTT. Its translation is CATSDLGGRTCPPLHF.

The rearrangement joins TRBV27 to TRBJ2-2; D uncertain. This CDR3 region has 16 residues. V dropped 1 base and J dropped 2 bases, with 11 bases sitting between them. Germline CDR1 and CDR2: MNHEY and SMNVEV (reference sequence). CDR3 in amino acids: CASSLLGALNTGELFF. DNA for the CDR3: TGTGCCAGCAGTTTATTGGGCGCCCTAAACACCGGGGAGCTGTTTTTT.